The entry below describes one TCR beta chain. The data originate from a study of blood T cell repertoires in COVID-19. Study details: Whether acute or convalescent, the COVID-19 samples came from the United States, Italy and Spain.

Libraries were prepared by immunoSEQ multiplex PCR; TCRdb keeps only in-frame clonotypes and omits some of them. The repertoire includes approximately 24,000 clones, about nine tenths of them detected once, and 25% to 35% sits in the top ten. V dropped 2 bases and J dropped 1 base, with 8 bases sitting between them. The CDR3 loop spans 15 amino acids. From germline, CDR1 is SEHNR and CDR2 FQNEAQ (reference sequence). V is TRBV7-9 and J is TRBJ1-4; no clear D. The sequence derives from a woman aged 70-85 years with active COVID-19. Sequenced: peripheral blood. The CDR3 sequence: CASSLFGETNEKLFF. The CDR3 DNA follows: TGTGCCAGCAGCTTATTCGGGGAAACTAATGAAAAACTGTTTTTT. The full variable domain, completed using reference TRBV7-9 and TRBJ1-4, is DTGVSQNPRHKITKRGQNVTFRCDPISEHNRLYWYRQTLGQGPEFLTYFQNEAQLEKSRLLSDRFSAERPKGSFSTLEIQRTEQGDSAMYLCASSLFGETNEKLFFGSGTQLSVL.